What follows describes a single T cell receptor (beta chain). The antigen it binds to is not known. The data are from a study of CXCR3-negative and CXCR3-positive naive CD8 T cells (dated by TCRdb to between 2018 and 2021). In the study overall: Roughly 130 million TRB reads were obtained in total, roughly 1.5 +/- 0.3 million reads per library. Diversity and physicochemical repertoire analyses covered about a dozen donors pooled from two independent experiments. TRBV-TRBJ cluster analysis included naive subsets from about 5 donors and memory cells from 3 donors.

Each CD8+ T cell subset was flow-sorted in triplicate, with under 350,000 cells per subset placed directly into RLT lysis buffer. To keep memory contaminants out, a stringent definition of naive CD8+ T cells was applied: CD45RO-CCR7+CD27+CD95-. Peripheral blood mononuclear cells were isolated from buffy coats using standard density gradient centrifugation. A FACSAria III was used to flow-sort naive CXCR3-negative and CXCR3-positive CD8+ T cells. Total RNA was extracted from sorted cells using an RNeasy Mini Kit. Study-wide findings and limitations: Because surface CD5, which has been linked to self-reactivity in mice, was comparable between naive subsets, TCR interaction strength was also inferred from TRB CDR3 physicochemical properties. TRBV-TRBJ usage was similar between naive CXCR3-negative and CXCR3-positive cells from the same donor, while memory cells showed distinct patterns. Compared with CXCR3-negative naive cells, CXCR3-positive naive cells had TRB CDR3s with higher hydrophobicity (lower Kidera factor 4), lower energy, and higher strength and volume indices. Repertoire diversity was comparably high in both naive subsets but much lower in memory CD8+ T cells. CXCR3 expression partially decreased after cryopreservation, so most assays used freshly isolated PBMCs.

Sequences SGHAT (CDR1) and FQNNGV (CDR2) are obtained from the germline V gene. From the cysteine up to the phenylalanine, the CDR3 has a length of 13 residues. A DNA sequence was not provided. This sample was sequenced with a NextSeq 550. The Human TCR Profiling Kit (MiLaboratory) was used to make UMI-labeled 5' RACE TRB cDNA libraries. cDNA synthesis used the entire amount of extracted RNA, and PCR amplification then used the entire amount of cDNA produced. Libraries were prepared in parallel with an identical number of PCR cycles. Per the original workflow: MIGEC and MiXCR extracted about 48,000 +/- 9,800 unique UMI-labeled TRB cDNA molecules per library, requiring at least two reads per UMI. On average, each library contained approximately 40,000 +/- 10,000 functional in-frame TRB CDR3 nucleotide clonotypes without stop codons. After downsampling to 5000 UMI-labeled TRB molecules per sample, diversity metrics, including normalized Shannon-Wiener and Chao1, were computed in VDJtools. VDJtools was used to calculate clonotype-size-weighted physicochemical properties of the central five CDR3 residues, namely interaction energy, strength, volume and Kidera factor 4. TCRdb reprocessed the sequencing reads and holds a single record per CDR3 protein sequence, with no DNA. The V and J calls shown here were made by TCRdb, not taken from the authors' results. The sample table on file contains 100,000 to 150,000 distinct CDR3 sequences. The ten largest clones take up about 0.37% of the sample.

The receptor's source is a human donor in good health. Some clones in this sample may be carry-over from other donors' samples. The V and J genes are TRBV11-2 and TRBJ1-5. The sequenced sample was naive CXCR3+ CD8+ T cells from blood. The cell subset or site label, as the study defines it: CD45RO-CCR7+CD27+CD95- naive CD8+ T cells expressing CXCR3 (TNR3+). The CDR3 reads CASSEDGWKPQHF.